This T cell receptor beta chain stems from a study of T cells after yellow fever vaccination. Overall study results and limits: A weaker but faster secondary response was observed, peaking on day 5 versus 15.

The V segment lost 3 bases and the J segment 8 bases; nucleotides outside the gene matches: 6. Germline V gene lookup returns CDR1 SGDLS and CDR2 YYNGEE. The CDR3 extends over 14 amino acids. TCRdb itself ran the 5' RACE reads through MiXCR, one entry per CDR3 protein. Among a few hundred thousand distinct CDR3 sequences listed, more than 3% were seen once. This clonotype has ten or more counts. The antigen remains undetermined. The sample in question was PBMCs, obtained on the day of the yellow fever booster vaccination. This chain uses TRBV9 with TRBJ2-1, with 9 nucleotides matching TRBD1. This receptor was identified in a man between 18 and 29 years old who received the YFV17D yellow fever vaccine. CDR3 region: CASSAGTGSYEQFF. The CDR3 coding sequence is TGTGCCAGCAGCGCCGGGACAGGGAGCTATGAGCAGTTCTTC.